These 13 T cell receptor beta chains originate from one sample sequenced in a study of T cell repertoires in cytomegalovirus infection. TCRdb analysed the reads with MiXCR anew, one entry per CDR3 protein. This table holds about 100,000 distinct CDR3 sequences, approximately 17% found once. The sample taken for sequencing was PBMCs. The receptors come from a human donor in good health (CMV status not recorded). Some clones in this sample may be carry-over from other donors' samples.

The chain employs TRBV5-4 and TRBJ2-7, with TRBD1 matching 11 bases. The CDR3 loop spans 15 amino acids. The ends lost 2 bases at V and 4 bases at J; junction bases unmatched: 5. Germline lookup yields CDR1 SGHNT and CDR2 YYREEE (reference sequence). The CDR3 DNA is TGTGCCAGCAGCTTCCCGGGACAGGGGGTATACGAGCAGTACTTC. Its protein is CASSFPGQGVYEQYF.

The chain couples TRBV2 to TRBJ2-4; TRBD1 matches at 9 bases. The V and J ends lost 5 bases and 5 bases, in that order; junction bases with no gene match: 4. The CDR3 length is 14 residues. Germline CDR1 SNHLY, CDR2 FYNNEI. The DNA for the CDR3 is TGTGCCAGCAGTCCCAGGACAGGGGAAAACATTCAGTACTTC. Protein product: CASSPRTGENIQYF.

The table lists this clonotype with many counts. The chain has TRBV19 and TRBJ2-7; D ambiguous. The germline CDR1 and CDR2 sequences are LNHDA and SQIVND (reference sequence). The CDR3 has 12 residues. Trimming removed 5 bases at V and 2 bases at J, with 7 bases between. CDR3: CASSSRTYEQYF. CDR3 bases: TGTGCCAGTAGTTCCAGAACCTACGAGCAGTACTTC.

This clonotype was picked up many times. CDR3 residues: CASSPWDRGGYTF. The CDR3, as DNA: TGTGCCAGCAGTCCGTGGGACAGGGGCGGCTACACCTTC. The chain has TRBV12-3 or TRBV12-4 and TRBJ1-2; TRBD1 agrees at 10 bases. This CDR3 spans 13 amino acids. V was pared by 5 bases and J by 8 bases, with 5 bases of the junction left unmatched.

V is TRBV24-1 and J is TRBJ2-1; D call uncertain. The CDR3 is 13 amino acids. Germline V gene lookup returns CDR1 KGHDR and CDR2 SFDVKD. The germline V and J ends were trimmed by 0 bases and 11 bases, with 10 bases remaining between them. As DNA, the CDR3 is TGTGCCACCAGTGATTTGCTCCCTTATAAGCAGTTCTTC. It yields the protein CATSDLLPYKQFF.

This clonotype came up a few times. The chain joins TRBV20-1 to TRBJ2-1, with 7 bases fitting TRBD2. Germline lookup yields CDR1 DFQATT and CDR2 SNEGSKA (reference sequence). This CDR3 is built from 15 residues. Losses at the gene ends were 3 bases for V and 11 bases for J; bases not matched to a gene: 16. The CDR3 DNA sequence: TGCAGTGCTAGCTCACTAAAGCGGGGTATTGGTAAGCAGTTCTTC. Amino acid sequence: CSASSLKRGIGKQFF.

The J gene is TRBJ1-3, the V gene TRBV12-3 or TRBV12-4; D gene uncertain. The CDR3 has 12 residues. With 6 bases removed from V and 5 bases from J, the gap between germline ends came to 8 bases. This chain's CDR3 is CASSSTRNTIYF. The CDR3, as DNA: TGTGCCAGCAGCAGTACGCGAAACACCATATATTTT.

In this sample, this clonotype turned up many times. V is TRBV7-9 and J is TRBJ1-1; a weak D match, TRBD1 (5 bases). Germline CDR1 SEHNR, CDR2 FQNEAQ (reference sequence). Trimming took 2 bases from V and 7 from J, leaving 8 bases between them. CDR3 length equals 12 residues. Here the CDR3 DNA reads TGTGCCAGCAGCTTATTCCAGGGTGAAGCTTTCTTT. Protein sequence: CASSLFQGEAFF. Together with reference TRBV7-9 and TRBJ1-1, the CDR3 gives the full variable domain: DTGVSQNPRHKITKRGQNVTFRCDPISEHNRLYWYRQTLGQGPEFLTYFQNEAQLEKSRLLSDRFSAERPKGSFSTLEIQRTEQGDSAMYLCASSLFQGEAFFGQGTRLTVV.

The table lists this clonotype with many counts. J is TRBJ1-5 and V is TRBV12-5; 8 bases fit TRBD1. CDR3 length: 17 amino acids. Trimming took 0 bases from V and 4 from J; bases not matched to a gene: 8. The germline gives CDR1 LGHNT, CDR2 FRNRAP. The CDR3 DNA sequence: TGTGCTAGTGGTTTGGTACAGGGACAGGTGGGGAATCAGCCCCAGCATTTT. Its protein is CASGLVQGQVGNQPQHF.

This clonotype has more than one count but fewer than ten. This chain uses TRBV15 with TRBJ2-1; possibly TRBD2 for D (6 bases). Germline V gives CDR1 LNHNV, CDR2 YYDKDF (reference sequence). The V end was cut by 3 bases, the J end by 3 bases, with 12 bases between. This CDR3 region has 15 residues. The DNA for the CDR3 is TGTGCCACCAGCAGGCCCGGGAGCTTCTACAATGAGCAGTTCTTC. Protein: CATSRPGSFYNEQFF.

The sample holds a few counts of this clonotype. V gene TRBV5-1 combines with J gene TRBJ1-1; D call uncertain. The CDR3 is 13 residues long. CDR1 and CDR2 from the germline V gene are SGHRS and YFSETQ. The V gene lost 5 bases and the J gene lost 1 base, with 9 bases spanning the gap. The CDR3 loop is CASSFDQNTEAFF. Written as DNA, the CDR3 is TGCGCCAGCAGTTTTGACCAGAACACTGAAGCTTTCTTT.

Details on this clonotype: One junction end disagrees with the germline gene, perhaps due to a read error. This chain connects TRBV6-2 or TRBV6-3 to TRBJ2-7, with D perhaps being TRBD1 or TRBD2 (5 bases each). The CDR3 totals 13 residues. Germline V gene data show CDR1 as MNHEY and CDR2 as SVGEGT. The CDR3 sequence is CVSTLGDHYEQYF. CDR3 DNA: TGTGTCAGCACCCTCGGGGACCACTACGAGCAGTACTTC.

This clonotype was observed at least ten times. V is TRBV2 and J is TRBJ1-2; maybe TRBD1 (6 bases). The CDR3 extends over 14 amino acids. Trimming took 5 bases from V and 5 from J, leaving 15 bases between them. Germline assignment: CDR1 SNHLY and CDR2 FYNNEI. CDR3 residues: CASSPDSGIYGYTF. CDR3 in DNA: TGTGCCAGCAGTCCGGACAGCGGGATATATGGCTACACCTTC.